The rows below give T cell receptor beta chains drawn from one sample of a study of early stage breast cancer tumors. The assay was immunoSEQ multiplex PCR, and TCRdb's table has in-frame clones only and misses some. The data hold 30,000 or so clones, with 72% observed a single time. The specimen was blood. These receptors were obtained from a person aged 45 to 59 with breast cancer. CDR3s include the opening cysteine and the closing phenylalanine or tryptophan. Fields, in order: J gene, V gene, D gene, CDR3 length, CDR3 protein, CDR3 DNA. D genes are given only for firm matches.

>TRBJ2-7|TRBV4-2|.|16
CASSRNYRDPAYEQYF
TGTGCCAGCAGCCGAAACTACCGGGACCCTGCCTACGAGCAGTACTTC
>TRBJ2-7|TRBV30|TRBD1|12
CAWSGTGGEQYF
TGTGCCTGGTCCGGGACAGGGGGCGAGCAGTACTTC
>TRBJ2-1|TRBV10-2|.|15
CASSENKAYYNEQFF
TGCGCCAGCAGTGAGAATAAGGCATATTACAATGAGCAGTTCTTC
>TRBJ2-1|TRBV4-3|.|13
CASSQDPGTPQFF
TGCGCCAGCAGCCAAGATCCCGGGACCCCCCAATTCTTC
>TRBJ2-2|TRBV25-1|TRBD1|15
CASSEGRGRTGELFF
TGTGCCAGCAGTGAGGGCAGGGGGCGCACCGGGGAGCTGTTTTTT
>TRBJ2-5|TRBV5-1|.|12
CASSTDRETQYF
TGCGCCAGCAGCACCGATCGCGAGACCCAGTACTTC
>TRBJ2-1|TRBV7-9|TRBD1|16
CASSLAGTGVNNEQFF
TGTGCCAGCAGCTTAGCCGGAACAGGGGTTAACAATGAGCAGTTCTTC
>TRBJ2-7|TRBV18|.|12
CASSPNLYEQYF
TGTGCCAGCTCACCAAACCTCTACGAGCAGTACTTC
>TRBJ1-1|TRBV29-1|.|11
CSGKGNTEAFF
TGCAGCGGCAAAGGGAACACTGAAGCTTTCTTT
>TRBJ1-3|TRBV6-5|.|16
CASSYRDPERGNTIYF
TGTGCCAGCAGTTACCGAGATCCTGAAAGGGGAAACACCATATATTTT
>TRBJ2-1|TRBV9|TRBD2|17
CASSVYPGTSGSGEQFF
TGTGCCAGCAGCGTATACCCCGGGACTAGCGGGAGTGGTGAGCAGTTCTTC
>TRBJ2-7|TRBV2|TRBD1|15
CASMGTGGPAYEQYF
TGTGCCAGCATGGGAACAGGGGGTCCCGCCTACGAGCAGTACTTC